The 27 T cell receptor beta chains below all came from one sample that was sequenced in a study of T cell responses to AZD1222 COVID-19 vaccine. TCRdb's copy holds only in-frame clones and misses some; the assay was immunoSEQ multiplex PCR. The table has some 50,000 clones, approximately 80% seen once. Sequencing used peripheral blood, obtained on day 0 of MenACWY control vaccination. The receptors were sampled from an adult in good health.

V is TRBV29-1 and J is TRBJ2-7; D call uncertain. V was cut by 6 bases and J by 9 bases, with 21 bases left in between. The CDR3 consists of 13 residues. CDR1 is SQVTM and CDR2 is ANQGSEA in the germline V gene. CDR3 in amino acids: CSVELTTGSGQYF. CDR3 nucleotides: TGCAGCGTCGAGCTCACTACGGGTTCTGGGCAGTACTTC.

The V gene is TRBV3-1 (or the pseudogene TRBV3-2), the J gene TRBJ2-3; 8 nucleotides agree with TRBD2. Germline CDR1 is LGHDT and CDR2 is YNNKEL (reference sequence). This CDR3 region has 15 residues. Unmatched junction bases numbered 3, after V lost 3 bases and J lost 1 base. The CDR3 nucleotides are TGTGCCAGCAGCCATAGAGCGGGGGGCACAGATACGCAGTATTTT. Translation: CASSHRAGGTDTQYF.

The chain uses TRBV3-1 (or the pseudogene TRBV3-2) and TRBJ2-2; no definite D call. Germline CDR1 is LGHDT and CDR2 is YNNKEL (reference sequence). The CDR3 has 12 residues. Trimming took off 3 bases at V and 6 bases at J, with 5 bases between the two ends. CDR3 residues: CASSQSSGELFF. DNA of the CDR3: TGTGCCAGCAGCCAGTCGTCCGGGGAGCTGTTTTTT.

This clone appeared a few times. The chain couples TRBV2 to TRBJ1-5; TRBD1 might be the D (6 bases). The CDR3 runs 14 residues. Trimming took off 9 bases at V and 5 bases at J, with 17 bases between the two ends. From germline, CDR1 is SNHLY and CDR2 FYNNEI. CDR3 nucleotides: TGTGCCAGTCGCGGGGACACCTTACATCAGCCCCAGCATTTT. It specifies CASRGDTLHQPQHF.

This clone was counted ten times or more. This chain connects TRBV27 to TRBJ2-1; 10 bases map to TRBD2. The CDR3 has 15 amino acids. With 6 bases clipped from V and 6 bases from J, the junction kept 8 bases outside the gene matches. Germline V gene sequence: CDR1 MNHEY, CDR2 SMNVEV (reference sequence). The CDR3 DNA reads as TGTGCCAGCAGGGTGAGCGGGAGGGCCATCAATGAGCAGTTCTTC. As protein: CASRVSGRAINEQFF.

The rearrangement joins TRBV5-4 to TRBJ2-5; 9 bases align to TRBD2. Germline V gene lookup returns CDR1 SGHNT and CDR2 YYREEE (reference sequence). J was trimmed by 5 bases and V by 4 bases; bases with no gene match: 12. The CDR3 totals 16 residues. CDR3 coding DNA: TGTGCCAGCAGCCATCCTAGCGGGATCCTTCGGGAGACCCAGTACTTC. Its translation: CASSHPSGILRETQYF.

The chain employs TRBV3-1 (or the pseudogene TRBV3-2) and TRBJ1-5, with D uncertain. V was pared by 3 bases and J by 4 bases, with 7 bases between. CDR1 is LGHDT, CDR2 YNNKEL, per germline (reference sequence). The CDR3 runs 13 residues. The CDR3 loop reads CASSQGRNQPQHF. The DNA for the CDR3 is TGTGCCAGCAGCCAGGGCAGGAATCAGCCCCAGCATTTT.

Here the CDR3 reads CSARDREKYF. The CDR3 nucleotides are TGCAGTGCTAGGGACAGGGAGAAGTACTTC. The J gene is TRBJ2-5, the V gene TRBV20-1; TRBD1 matches 8 bases. Per germline, CDR1 DFQATT and CDR2 SNEGSKA (reference sequence). The CDR3 spans 10 residues. J gave up 12 bases and V 3 bases, and 3 bases lay outside the gene matches.

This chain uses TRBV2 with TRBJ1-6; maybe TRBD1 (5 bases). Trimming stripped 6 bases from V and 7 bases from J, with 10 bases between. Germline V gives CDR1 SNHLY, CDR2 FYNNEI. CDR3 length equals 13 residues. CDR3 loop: CASRPQENSPLHF. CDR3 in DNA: TGTGCCAGCAGACCACAGGAAAATTCACCCCTCCACTTT.

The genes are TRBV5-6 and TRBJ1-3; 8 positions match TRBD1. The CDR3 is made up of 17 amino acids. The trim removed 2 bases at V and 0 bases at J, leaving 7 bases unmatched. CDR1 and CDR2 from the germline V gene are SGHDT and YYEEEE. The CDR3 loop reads CASSFQGALSSGNTIYF. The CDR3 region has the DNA TGTGCCAGCAGCTTCCAGGGGGCCCTATCCTCTGGAAACACCATATATTTT.

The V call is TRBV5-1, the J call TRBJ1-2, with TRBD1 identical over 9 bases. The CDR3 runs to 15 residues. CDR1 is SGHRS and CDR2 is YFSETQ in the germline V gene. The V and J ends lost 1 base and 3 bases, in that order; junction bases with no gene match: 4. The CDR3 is CASSLIQGADYGYTF. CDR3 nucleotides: TGCGCCAGCAGCTTGATACAGGGGGCGGACTATGGCTACACCTTC.

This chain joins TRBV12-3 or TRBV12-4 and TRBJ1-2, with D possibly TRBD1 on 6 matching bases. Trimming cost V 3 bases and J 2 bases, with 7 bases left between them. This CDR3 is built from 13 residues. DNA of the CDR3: TGTGCCAGCAGTTTGGGACAAAACTATGGCTACACCTTC. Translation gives CASSLGQNYGYTF.

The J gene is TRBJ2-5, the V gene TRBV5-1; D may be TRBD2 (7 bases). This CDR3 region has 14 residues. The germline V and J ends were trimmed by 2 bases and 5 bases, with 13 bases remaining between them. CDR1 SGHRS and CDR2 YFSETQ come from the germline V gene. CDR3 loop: CASSLSGGDETQYF. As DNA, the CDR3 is TGCGCCAGCAGCTTATCGGGGGGCGATGAGACCCAGTACTTC.

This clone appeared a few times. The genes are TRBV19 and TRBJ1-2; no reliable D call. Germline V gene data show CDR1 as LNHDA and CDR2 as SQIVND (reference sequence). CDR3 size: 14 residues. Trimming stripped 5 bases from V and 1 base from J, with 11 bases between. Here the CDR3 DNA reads TGTGCCAGTAGTTATCGCCAGAATAACTATGGCTACACCTTC. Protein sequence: CASSYRQNNYGYTF.

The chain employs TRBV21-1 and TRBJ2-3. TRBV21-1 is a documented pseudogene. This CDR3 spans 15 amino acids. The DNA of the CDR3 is TGTGCCAGCCGCCCGGGGGCCCGGGGCACAGATACGCAGTATTTT. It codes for CASRPGARGTDTQYF.

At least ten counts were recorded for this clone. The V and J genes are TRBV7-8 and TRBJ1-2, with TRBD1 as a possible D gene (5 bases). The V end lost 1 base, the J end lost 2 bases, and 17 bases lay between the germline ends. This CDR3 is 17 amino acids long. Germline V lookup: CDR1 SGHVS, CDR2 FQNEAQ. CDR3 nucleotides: TGTGCCAGCAGCTTAGTATTTTGGGGCAGGGAGAACTATGGCTACACCTTC. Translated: CASSLVFWGRENYGYTF.

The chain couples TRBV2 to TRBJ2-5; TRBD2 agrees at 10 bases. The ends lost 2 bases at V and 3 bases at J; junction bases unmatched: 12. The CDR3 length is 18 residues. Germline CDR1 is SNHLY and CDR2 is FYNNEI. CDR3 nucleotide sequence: TGTGCCAGCAGTGAATCTTGGGCTAGCGGGGGAGGGAAAGAGACCCAGTACTTC. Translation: CASSESWASGGGKETQYF.

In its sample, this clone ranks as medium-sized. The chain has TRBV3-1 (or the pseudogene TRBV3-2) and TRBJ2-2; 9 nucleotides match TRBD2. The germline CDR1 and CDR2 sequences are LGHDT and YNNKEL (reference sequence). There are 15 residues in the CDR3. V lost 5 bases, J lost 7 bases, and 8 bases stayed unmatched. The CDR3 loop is CASSSGAGGGGELFF. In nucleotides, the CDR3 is TGTGCCAGCAGCTCCGGGGCGGGGGGGGGCGGGGAGCTGTTTTTT.

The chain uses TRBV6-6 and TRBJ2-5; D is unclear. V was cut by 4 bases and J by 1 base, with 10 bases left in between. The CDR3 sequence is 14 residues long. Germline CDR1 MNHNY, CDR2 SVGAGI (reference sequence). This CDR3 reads CASSSSVSQETQYF. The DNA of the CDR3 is TGTGCCAGCAGTTCCAGTGTCTCCCAAGAGACCCAGTACTTC.

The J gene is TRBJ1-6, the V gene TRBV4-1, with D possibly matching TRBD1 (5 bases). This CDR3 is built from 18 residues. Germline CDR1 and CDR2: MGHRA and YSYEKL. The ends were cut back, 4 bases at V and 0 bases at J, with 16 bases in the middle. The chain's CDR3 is CASSLEGPESSYNSPLHF. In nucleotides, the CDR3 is TGCGCCAGCAGCCTGGAGGGACCGGAGAGCTCCTATAATTCACCCCTCCACTTT.

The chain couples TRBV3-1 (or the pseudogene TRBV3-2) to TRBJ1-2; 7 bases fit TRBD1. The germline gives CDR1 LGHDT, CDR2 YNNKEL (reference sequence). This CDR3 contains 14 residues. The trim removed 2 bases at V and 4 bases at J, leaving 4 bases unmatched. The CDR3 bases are TGTGCCAGCAGCCAAACGGGACAGACCTATGGCTACACCTTC. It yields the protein CASSQTGQTYGYTF.

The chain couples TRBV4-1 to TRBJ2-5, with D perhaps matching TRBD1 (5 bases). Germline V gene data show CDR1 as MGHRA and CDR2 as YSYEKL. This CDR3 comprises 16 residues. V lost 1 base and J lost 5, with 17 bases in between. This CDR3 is CASSQVGSRVGETQYF. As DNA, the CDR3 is TGCGCCAGCAGCCAAGTCGGAAGCAGGGTGGGGGAGACCCAGTACTTC.

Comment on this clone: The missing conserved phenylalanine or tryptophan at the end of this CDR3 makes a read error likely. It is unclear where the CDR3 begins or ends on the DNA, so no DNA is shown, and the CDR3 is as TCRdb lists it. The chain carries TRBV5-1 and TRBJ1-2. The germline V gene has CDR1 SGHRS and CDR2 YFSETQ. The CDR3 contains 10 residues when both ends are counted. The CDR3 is CASSLYATPE.

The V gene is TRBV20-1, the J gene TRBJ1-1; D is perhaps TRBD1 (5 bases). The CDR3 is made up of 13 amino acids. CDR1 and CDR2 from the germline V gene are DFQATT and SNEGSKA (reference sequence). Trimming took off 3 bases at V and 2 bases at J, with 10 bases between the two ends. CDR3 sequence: CSASGGGNTEAFF. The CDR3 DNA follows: TGCAGTGCTAGTGGGGGGGGAAACACTGAAGCTTTCTTT.

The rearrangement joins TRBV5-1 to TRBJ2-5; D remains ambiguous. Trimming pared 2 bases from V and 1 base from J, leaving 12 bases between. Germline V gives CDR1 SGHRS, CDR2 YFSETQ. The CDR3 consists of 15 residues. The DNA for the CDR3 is TGCGCCAGCAGCTTTTCGGAAGGTATCCAAGAGACCCAGTACTTC. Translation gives CASSFSEGIQETQYF.

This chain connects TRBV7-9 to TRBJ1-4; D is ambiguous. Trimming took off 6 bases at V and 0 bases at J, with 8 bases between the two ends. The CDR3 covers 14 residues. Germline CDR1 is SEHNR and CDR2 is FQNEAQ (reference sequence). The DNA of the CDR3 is TGTGCCAGCAGTTTGGGTGCAACTAATGAAAAACTGTTTTTT. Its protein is CASSLGATNEKLFF.

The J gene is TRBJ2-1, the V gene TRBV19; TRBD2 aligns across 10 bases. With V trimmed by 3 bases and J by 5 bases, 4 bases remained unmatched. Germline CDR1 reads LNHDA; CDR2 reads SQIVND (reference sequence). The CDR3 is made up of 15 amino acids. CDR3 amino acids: CASSISAGGDNEQFF. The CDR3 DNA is TGTGCCAGTAGTATCTCAGCGGGAGGGGACAATGAGCAGTTCTTC.